Here is one TCR beta chain with its context. Its antigen remains unidentified. CDR3 regions of TCR beta were amplified from RNA transcripts. After a first-round RT-PCR with HTBI primers, a second-round multiplex PCR was run. TCRdb independently ran MiXCR on the multiplex PCR reads; one entry per CDR3 protein. There are about 1.2 million distinct CDR3 sequences in the sample; about 40% occur only once, and approximately 12% lies in the top ten. The data originate from a study of Graves' ophthalmopathy and Graves' hyperthyroidism. Points from the study as a whole: Detection in blood was also observed for most expanded thyroid clonotypes above 0.001 frequency. Predictions made by the model for ophthalmopathy progression reached approximately 70% sensitivity and about 72% specificity.

Establishment of the diagnosis relied upon clinical symptoms, serum thyroxine, TRAb, thyroid ultrasound and orbital computed tomography. What was sequenced was peripheral blood or thyroid tissue (not recorded which). This TCR was sampled from an adult man with Graves' hyperthyroidism.

The CDR3 sequence: CSPGQNTEAFF. CDR3 nucleotide sequence: TGCAGCCCGGGACAAAACACTGAAGCTTTCTTT. The chain carries TRBV29-1 and TRBJ1-1, with a weak D call TRBD1 (6 bases). The CDR3 spans 11 residues. Between the trimmed V and J ends, which lost 8 bases and 2 bases, there was a span of 9 bases. CDR1 SQVTM and CDR2 ANQGSEA come from the germline V gene.